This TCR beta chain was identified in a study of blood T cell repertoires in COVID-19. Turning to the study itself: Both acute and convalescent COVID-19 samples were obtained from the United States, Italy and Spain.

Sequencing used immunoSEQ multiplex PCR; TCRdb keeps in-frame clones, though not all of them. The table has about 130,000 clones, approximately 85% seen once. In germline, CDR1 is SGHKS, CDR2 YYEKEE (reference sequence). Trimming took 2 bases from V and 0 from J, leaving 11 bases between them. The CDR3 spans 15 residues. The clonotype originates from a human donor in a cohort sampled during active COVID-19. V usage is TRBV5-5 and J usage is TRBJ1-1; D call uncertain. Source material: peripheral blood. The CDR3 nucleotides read TGTGCCAGCAGCTTAACGGCCCAGGTGAACACTGAAGCTTTCTTT. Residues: CASSLTAQVNTEAFF.